This T cell receptor beta chain was recorded in a study of human T cells and chemical hapten exposure (dated by TCRdb to the early 2020s). Turning to the overall study: For sensitization, 2% DPC in acetone was applied to a 2 cm by 2 cm area of upper inner arm skin. Weekly therapeutic DPC doses were additionally applied to the scalp of patients throughout the roughly 23-week study period. Patch testing on the upper back used Finn chambers containing 0.01% DPC, with scoring done after 6 days according to International Contact Dermatitis Research Group standards. Alopecia areata with under or over 50% scalp involvement, alopecia totalis and alopecia universalis were represented in the patient cohort, which was mostly female. Libraries were pooled for sequencing, and variation in per-sample TCR yields was attributed mainly to small differences in library volumes within the pool. Peripheral blood TCR repertoire changes were tracked in vivo in alopecia patients during primary and secondary sensitization to the hapten diphenylcyclopropenone (DPC). Blood samples were taken from patients before sensitization (week 0) and then at 2, 6 and about 24 weeks after DPC sensitization. Blood for TCR sequencing was provided by twenty-nine alopecia patients at one to four time points (pre-sensitization, 2, 6 and 24 weeks). General study outcomes and caveats: Compared with pre-sensitization or healthy control sets, expanded TCRs formed significantly more large CDR3 similarity clusters, which is consistent with antigen-driven responses. DPC sensitization did not change how many TCRs were above 1 in 1000 frequency, and no evidence was found of alterations in global repertoire structure. A positive correlation was found between the number of PT1 expanded TCRs and patch test score, with significance reached at thresholds 8, 16 and 32 but not 4. Because all patients had alopecia, a presumed autoimmune disease, the immune response of the patients might differ from that of healthy individuals. Repeated subsampling changed both the strength of the expansion versus patch-test correlation and the threshold at which that correlation became significant.

The library was generated by RACE. TCRdb shows the sequencer as NextSeq 500. During library preparation, unique molecular identifiers were attached to individual cDNA molecules so that TCRs could be counted in a quantitative, reproducible way. From each blood RNA sample, both TCR alpha and TCR beta chains were sequenced. Regarding the original processing steps: A median of roughly 98,000 TCRs per sample was observed, with a range of about 20,000 to 750,000. The Decombinator software suite was used to annotate V, J and CDR3 in the TCR reads. Every sample was subsampled to the same number of TCRs (28,000) for the PS versus PT1 abundance plots. Expanded TCRs were defined as absent before sensitization and observed at least eight times at the 2-week time point. TCRdb reanalyzed the raw reads on its own, using fastp at Q25 for trimming and MiXCR for clone calling, and kept in-frame beta chains. Rows matching on CDR3 protein sequence are summarized as one entry with the most common DNA and genes. It is TCRdb's table, rather than the study itself, that gives the V and J calls and clone size. This sample has over 300,000 distinct CDR3 sequences in its table, and more than 4.5% of those were observed once. 2.5% to 3% of the sample lies in the top ten.

The CDR3 is 15 residues long, ends included. The CDR3 DNA has 45 bases and is translated from base 1. CDR1 is given as DFQATT and CDR2 as SNEGSKA, both from the germline V gene (reference sequence). The germline V and J ends show losses of 0 bases and 6 bases respectively, and no gene match explains 6 bases of the junction. Reading the label with the study, this specimen's time point is: pre-sensitization, week 0. The sample's treatment or condition label is to be understood as: therapeutic diphenylcyclopropenone sensitization with weekly scalp DPC. Blood at each patch-test visit was drawn before the patch test was applied. Patients were eligible if aged 18 to 70, diagnosed with alopecia and judged suitable for DPC therapy, and pregnant patients were excluded. Total RNA was isolated from unfractionated whole blood collected in Tempus Blood RNA tubes. This clonotype was observed a single time. This receptor's antigen is unknown. Just one base apart from a much larger clone, this may be a read error. This is likely a read error, given that the CDR3 carries no conserved phenylalanine or tryptophan at its end.

In this chain, TRBV20-1 is recombined with TRBJ2-3; 10 nucleotides in the junction match TRBD2. The specimen comprised whole blood, sampled in connection with sensitization to the hapten diphenylcyclopropenone (DPC). This TCR came from a woman aged 45-65 years with alopecia areata. Some clones in this sample may be carry-over from other donors' samples. Here the CDR3 is given as CSARDPLAGADTQYI. The sequenced DNA: TGCAGTGCTAGAGATCCCCTAGCGGGAGCCGATACGCAGTATATT.